The entry below describes one T cell receptor beta chain. CDR3 length: 14 residues. V shed 7 bases and J 3 bases; nucleotides not matched to a gene: 5. From germline, CDR1 is SGHAT and CDR2 FQDESV (reference sequence). The data were produced by immunoSEQ multiplex PCR, yet TCRdb's version contains in-frame clones alone and is incomplete. The profile covers about 160,000 clones, with about 94% appearing a single time and roughly 15% taken by the ten largest. This entry comes from a study of control samples from healthy donors and cancer patients. This sequence originates from a man between 60 and 75 years old with colorectal cancer. The rearrangement links TRBV11-1 to TRBJ1-1; TRBD1 matches at 10 bases. Sequencing input: PBMCs. The CDR3 is CASILGQGDTEAFF. CDR3 sequence (DNA): TGTGCCAGCATCCTCGGACAGGGGGACACTGAAGCTTTCTTT.